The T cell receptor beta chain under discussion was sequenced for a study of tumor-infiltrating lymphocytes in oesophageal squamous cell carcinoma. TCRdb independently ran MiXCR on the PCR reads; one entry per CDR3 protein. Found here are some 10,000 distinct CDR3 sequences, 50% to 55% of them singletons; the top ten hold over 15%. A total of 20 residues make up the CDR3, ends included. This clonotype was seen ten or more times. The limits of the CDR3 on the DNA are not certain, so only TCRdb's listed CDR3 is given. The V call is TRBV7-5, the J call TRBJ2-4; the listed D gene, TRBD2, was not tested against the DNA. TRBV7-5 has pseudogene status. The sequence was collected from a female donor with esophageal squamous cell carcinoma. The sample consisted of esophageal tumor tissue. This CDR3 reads CTSVPVLLPRGGSRENIQYF.